This passage covers 19 T cell receptor beta chains from one sample sequenced in a study of cytomegalovirus exposure and HLA in healthy donors. The PCR made use of 60 Vbeta and 13 Jbeta primers. Only in-frame clones appear in the TCRdb table, and some are missing; sequencing was by immunoSEQ multiplex PCR. Of more than 100,000 clones listed, more than 75% are singletons. The sequenced sample consisted of PBMCs. These TCRs come from a woman aged 50 to 60 in good health and CMV-seropositive.

The chain uses TRBV19 and TRBJ1-2; tentatively, D is TRBD1 (5 bases). This CDR3 contains 16 residues. Germline V gene data show CDR1 as LNHDA and CDR2 as SQIVND (reference sequence). With 2 bases removed from V and 5 bases from J, the gap between germline ends came to 18 bases. CDR3 residues: CASSIRPSGLYYGYTF. The DNA for the CDR3 is TGTGCCAGTAGTATAAGGCCCTCGGGACTTTATTATGGCTACACCTTC.

The chain uses TRBV13 and TRBJ2-5; D is perhaps TRBD1 (5 bases). Looked up from germline, CDR1 is PRHDT and CDR2 is FYEKMQ (reference sequence). The CDR3 covers 13 residues. The V gene lost 2 bases and the J gene lost 7 bases, with 11 bases spanning the gap. CDR3 nucleotide sequence: TGTGCCAGCAGCTTAATCGACAGTGGGACCCAGTACTTC. Translation: CASSLIDSGTQYF.

V gene TRBV30 combines with J gene TRBJ2-4; a possible D gene is TRBD2 (6 bases). V lost 0 bases and J lost 3, with 12 bases in between. The CDR3 is 15 residues long. The germline V gene encodes CDR1 GTSNPN and CDR2 SVGIG (reference sequence). CDR3 coding DNA: TGTGCCTGGAGTGTATGGAGGGCAGGCAAAAACATTCAGTACTTC. Its protein is CAWSVWRAGKNIQYF.

Only a few counts were recorded for this clone. The chain recombines TRBV7-3 with TRBJ2-1; 10 bases agree with TRBD2. Trimming cost V 5 bases and J 9 bases; bases outside gene matches: 10. The germline V gene encodes CDR1 SGHTA and CDR2 FQGTGA. This CDR3 spans 15 amino acids. This CDR3 is CASSPLAGGFGEQFF. In DNA form, the CDR3 reads TGTGCCAGCAGCCCGTTAGCGGGAGGATTTGGTGAGCAGTTCTTC.

The V and J genes are TRBV21-1 and TRBJ2-1; TRBD1, the D gene given by the table, was not confirmed from the DNA. TRBV21-1 is an annotated pseudogene. The CDR3 runs 15 residues. CDR3 region: CASSNRDREYNEQFF. The CDR3 DNA reads as TGTGCCAGCAGCAACCGGGACAGGGAATACAATGAGCAGTTCTTC.

This clone was counted a few times. The chain combines TRBV5-6 with TRBJ1-1; D uncertain. The germline V gene encodes CDR1 SGHDT and CDR2 YYEEEE. Trimming removed 4 bases at V and 0 bases at J, with 10 bases between. This CDR3 has 14 amino acids. The CDR3 loop reads CASSPGGVNTEAFF. The CDR3 bases are TGTGCCAGCAGCCCCGGCGGGGTGAACACTGAAGCTTTCTTT.

The V and J genes are TRBV19 and TRBJ2-7; 12 bases align to TRBD2. J gave up 0 bases and V 3 bases, and 6 bases lay outside the gene matches. CDR1 is LNHDA and CDR2 is SQIVND in the germline V gene (reference sequence). This CDR3 comprises 17 residues. DNA for the CDR3: TGTGCCAGTAGTATGAGACTAGCGGGGGTGAGCTCCTACGAGCAGTACTTC. This codes for CASSMRLAGVSSYEQYF. Filled out from reference TRBV19 and TRBJ2-7, the complete variable domain reads DGGITQSPKYLFRKEGQNVTLSCEQNLNHDAMYWYRQDPGQGLRLIYYSQIVNDFQKGDIAEGYSVSREKKESFPLTVTSAQKNPTAFYLCASSMRLAGVSSYEQYFGPGTRLTVT.

This chain links TRBV5-4 with TRBJ1-1; 7 positions match TRBD1. Germline CDR1 and CDR2: SGHNT and YYREEE (reference sequence). There are 17 residues in the CDR3. The V gene end was trimmed by 2 bases and the J gene end by 3 bases; junction bases not matched to a gene: 13. The DNA for the CDR3 is TGTGCCAGCAGCTTAGGGACAGTACTTATCGGAGACACTGAAGCTTTCTTT. This translates into CASSLGTVLIGDTEAFF.

The V gene is TRBV5-1, the J gene TRBJ2-7; 13 nucleotides line up with TRBD2. Per the germline V gene, CDR1 is SGHRS and CDR2 is YFSETQ. CDR3 size: 17 residues. Unmatched junction bases numbered 10, after V lost 5 bases and J lost 2 bases. This CDR3 reads CASRPGLAGAGPYEQYF. For the CDR3, the DNA is TGCGCCAGCAGGCCCGGACTAGCGGGAGCGGGCCCCTACGAGCAGTACTTC.

V and J are TRBV7-6 and TRBJ2-1, with D perhaps matching TRBD2 (5 bases). The CDR3 consists of 15 residues. The germline V and J ends were trimmed by 0 bases and 3 bases, with 9 bases remaining between them. CDR1 SGHVS and CDR2 FNYEAQ come from the germline V gene. The CDR3: CASSLAPSRYNEQFF. The CDR3, as DNA: TGTGCCAGCAGCTTAGCGCCTAGCCGCTACAATGAGCAGTTCTTC.

The chain employs TRBV5-1 and TRBJ2-5; TRBD1 agrees at 8 bases. This CDR3 has 15 amino acids. V lost 4 bases and J lost 5; bases outside the gene matches: 10. Germline V gene lookup returns CDR1 SGHRS and CDR2 YFSETQ. Here the CDR3 reads CASSVQGGSQETQYF. DNA for the CDR3: TGCGCCAGCAGCGTACAGGGGGGTTCACAGGAGACCCAGTACTTC.

The chain uses TRBV18 and TRBJ1-3; possible D gene TRBD1, 6 bases. Looked up from germline, CDR1 is KGHSH and CDR2 is LQKENI. V lost 6 bases and J 2 bases, leaving 11 bases between the germline ends. CDR3 length equals 14 residues. The CDR3 region is CASSPGQTGNTIYF. For the CDR3, the DNA is TGTGCCAGCTCCCCAGGACAGACTGGAAACACCATATATTTT.

The rearrangement joins TRBV5-1 to TRBJ2-5; possibly TRBD2 for D (6 bases). Germline loops: CDR1 SGHRS, CDR2 YFSETQ. The CDR3 consists of 14 residues. V lost 2 bases and J lost 2, with 10 bases in between. The chain's CDR3 is CASSFPGGQETQYF. In DNA form, the CDR3 reads TGCGCCAGCAGCTTTCCTGGAGGGCAAGAGACCCAGTACTTC.

The chain combines TRBV2 with TRBJ1-1; tentative D call: TRBD1 (6 bases). The germline CDR1 and CDR2 sequences are SNHLY and FYNNEI. The CDR3 loop spans 15 amino acids. Between the trimmed V and J ends, which lost 8 bases and 4 bases, there was a span of 20 bases. The CDR3 here is CASGVNRVRGTEAFF. The CDR3 DNA reads TGTGCCAGCGGAGTCAACAGGGTGAGGGGCACTGAAGCTTTCTTT.

The chain combines TRBV29-1 with TRBJ2-7; 7 nucleotides line up with TRBD2. The V gene end was trimmed by 7 bases and the J gene end by 3 bases; junction bases not matched to a gene: 12. Germline CDR1 SQVTM, CDR2 ANQGSEA. The CDR3 loop spans 14 amino acids. CDR3 residues: CSALSRAGNYEQYF. CDR3 DNA: TGCAGCGCCCTATCGCGAGCGGGAAACTACGAGCAGTACTTC.

The chain recombines TRBV5-1 with TRBJ1-4; D may be TRBD1 (6 bases). V lost 3 bases, J lost 5 bases, and 14 bases lay in between. The CDR3 runs 15 residues. CDR1 SGHRS and CDR2 YFSETQ come from the germline V gene. In DNA, the CDR3 is TGCGCCAGCAGCTCAGGACAGTTCAAGAATGAAAAACTGTTTTTT. The encoded protein is CASSSGQFKNEKLFF.

The J gene is TRBJ1-1, the V gene TRBV27; D is possibly TRBD1 (5 bases). The germline CDR1 and CDR2 sequences are MNHEY and SMNVEV (reference sequence). Trimming pared 2 bases from V and 7 bases from J, leaving 20 bases between. CDR3 length: 16 amino acids. The CDR3 reads CASSLTAGGTVVEAFF. The CDR3 DNA follows: TGTGCCAGCAGTTTAACAGCGGGCGGGACGGTAGTTGAAGCTTTCTTT.

Remarks on this clone: Other DNA sequences in the sample encode the same CDR3. This chain uses TRBV5-1 with TRBJ1-1; the D gene is possibly TRBD1 (6 bases). V was pared by 2 bases and J by 0 bases, with 8 bases between. The CDR3 covers 14 residues. Germline-derived CDR1 and CDR2 are SGHRS and YFSETQ. Written as DNA, the CDR3 is TGCGCCAGCAGCTTACAGGGCATGAACACTGAAGCTTTCTTT. It is translated as CASSLQGMNTEAFF. Full variable domain (rest looked up from reference TRBV5-1 and TRBJ1-1): KAGVTQTPRYLIKTRGQQVTLSCSPISGHRSVSWYQQTPGQGLQFLFEYFSETQRNKGNFPGRFSGRQFSNSRSEMNVSTLELGDSALYLCASSLQGMNTEAFFGQGTRLTVV.

This clone has a handful of counts. This chain connects TRBV7-9 to TRBJ2-7; 11 bases fit TRBD2. The V gene end was trimmed by 6 bases and the J gene end by 0 bases; junction bases not matched to a gene: 4. The CDR3 has 15 amino acids. Per the germline V gene, CDR1 is SEHNR and CDR2 is FQNEAQ (reference sequence). CDR3 nucleotide sequence: TGTGCCAGCAGTAAAGGGACTAGCGGCTCCTACGAGCAGTACTTC. This gives the protein CASSKGTSGSYEQYF.